This TCR beta chain came from a study of human T cells and chemical hapten exposure. Background on the study: The sensitizer, 2% DPC, was used on 2 cm by 2 cm of upper inner arm skin. Alopecia areata, totalis or universalis was found in mostly female patients.

TCRdb independently ran MiXCR on the RACE reads; one entry per CDR3 protein. The sample consists of about 85,000 distinct CDR3 sequences, roughly 10% of them appearing once. CDR3 size: 15 residues. Germline V gives CDR1 SGDLS, CDR2 YYNGEE. V shed 0 bases and J shed 1 base, with 10 bases lying between them. A few counts support this clonotype. Its specificity is not known. Stated time point: patch test 2, 6 weeks after DPC sensitization. Described treatment: therapeutic diphenylcyclopropenone sensitization with weekly scalp DPC. Study results and limitations: Clustering by CDR3 similarity yielded significantly more large clusters from expanded TCRs than controls.

This material consisted of whole blood, taken in connection with sensitization to the hapten diphenylcyclopropenone (DPC). The rearrangement links TRBV9 to TRBJ1-1; no definite D call. The source is a man in his late teens or twenties with alopecia areata. Some clones in this sample may be carry-over from other donors' samples. Written as DNA, the CDR3 is TGTGCCAGCAGCGTAGCACCCGGAAGGAACACTGAAGCTTTCTTT. Its translation is CASSVAPGRNTEAFF.